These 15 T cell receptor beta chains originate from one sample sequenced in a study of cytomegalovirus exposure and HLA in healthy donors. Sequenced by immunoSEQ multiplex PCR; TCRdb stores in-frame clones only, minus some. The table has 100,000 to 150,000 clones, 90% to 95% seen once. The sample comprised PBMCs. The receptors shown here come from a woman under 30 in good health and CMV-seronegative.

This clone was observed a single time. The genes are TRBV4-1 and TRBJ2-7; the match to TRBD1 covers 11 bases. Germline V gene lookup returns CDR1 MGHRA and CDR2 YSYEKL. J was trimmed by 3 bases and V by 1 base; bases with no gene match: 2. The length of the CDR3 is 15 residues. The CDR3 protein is CASSQGGTGGYEQYF. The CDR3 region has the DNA TGCGCCAGCAGCCAAGGTGGGACAGGGGGCTACGAGCAGTACTTC.

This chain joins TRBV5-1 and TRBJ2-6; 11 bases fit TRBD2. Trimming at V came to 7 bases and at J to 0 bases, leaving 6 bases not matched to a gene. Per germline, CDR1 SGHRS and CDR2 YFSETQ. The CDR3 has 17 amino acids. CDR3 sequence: CASGGTSGHSGANVLTF. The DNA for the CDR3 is TGCGCCAGCGGTGGGACTAGCGGCCACTCTGGGGCCAACGTCCTGACTTTC.

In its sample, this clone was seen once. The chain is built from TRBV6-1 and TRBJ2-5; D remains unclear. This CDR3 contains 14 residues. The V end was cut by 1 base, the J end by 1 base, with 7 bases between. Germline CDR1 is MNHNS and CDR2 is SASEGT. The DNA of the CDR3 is TGTGCCAGCAGTGAAGGTGGCCGCCAAGAGACCCAGTACTTC. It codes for CASSEGGRQETQYF.

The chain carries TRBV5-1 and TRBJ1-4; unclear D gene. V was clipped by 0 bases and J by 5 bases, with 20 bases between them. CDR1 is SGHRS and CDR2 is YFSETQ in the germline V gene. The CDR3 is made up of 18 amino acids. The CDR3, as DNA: TGCGCCAGCAGCTTGGTTAGCGGCTCCTCGCCGGGCAATGAAAAACTGTTTTTT. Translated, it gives CASSLVSGSSPGNEKLFF.

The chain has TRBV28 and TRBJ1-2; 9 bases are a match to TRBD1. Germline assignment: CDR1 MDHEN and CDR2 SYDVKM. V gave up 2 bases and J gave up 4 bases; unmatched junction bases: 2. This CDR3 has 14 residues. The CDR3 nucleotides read TGTGCCAGCAGTTTAGGGACAGGGTTCTATGGCTACACCTTC. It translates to CASSLGTGFYGYTF.

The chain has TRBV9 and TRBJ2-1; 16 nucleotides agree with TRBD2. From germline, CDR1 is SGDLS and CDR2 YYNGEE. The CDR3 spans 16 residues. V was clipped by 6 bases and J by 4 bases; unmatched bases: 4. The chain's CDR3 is CASTGTSGRDYNEQFF. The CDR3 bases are TGTGCCAGCACTGGGACTAGCGGGAGGGATTACAATGAGCAGTTCTTC.

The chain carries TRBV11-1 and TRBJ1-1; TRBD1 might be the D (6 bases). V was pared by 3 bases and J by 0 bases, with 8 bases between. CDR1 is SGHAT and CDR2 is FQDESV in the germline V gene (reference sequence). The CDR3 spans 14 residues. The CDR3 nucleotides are TGTGCCAGCAGCTTGGGACAAATGAACACTGAAGCTTTCTTT. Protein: CASSLGQMNTEAFF.

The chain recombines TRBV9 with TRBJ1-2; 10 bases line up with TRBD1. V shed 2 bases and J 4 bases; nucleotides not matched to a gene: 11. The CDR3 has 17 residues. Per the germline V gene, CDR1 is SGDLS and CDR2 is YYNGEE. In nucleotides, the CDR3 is TGTGCCAGCAGCGTCTCCGGGGAGGGACAGGGGAGCTATGGCTACACCTTC. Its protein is CASSVSGEGQGSYGYTF.

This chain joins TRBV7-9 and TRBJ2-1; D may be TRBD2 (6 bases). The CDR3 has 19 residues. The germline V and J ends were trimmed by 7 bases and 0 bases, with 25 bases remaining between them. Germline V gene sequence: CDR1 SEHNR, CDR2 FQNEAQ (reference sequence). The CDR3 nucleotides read TGTGCCAGCAACCCCCCATACGAGCGGGCTGTGAGCTCCTACAATGAGCAGTTCTTC. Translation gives CASNPPYERAVSSYNEQFF.

This CDR3 reads CASRLAGGYEQYF. The CDR3 coding sequence is TGCGCCAGCAGACTAGCGGGGGGGTACGAGCAGTACTTC. The rearrangement links TRBV10-2 to TRBJ2-7, with TRBD2 identical over 13 bases. The CDR3 extends over 13 amino acids. The V gene end was trimmed by 6 bases and the J gene end by 4 bases; junction bases not matched to a gene: 0. Germline lookup yields CDR1 WSHSY and CDR2 SAAADI.

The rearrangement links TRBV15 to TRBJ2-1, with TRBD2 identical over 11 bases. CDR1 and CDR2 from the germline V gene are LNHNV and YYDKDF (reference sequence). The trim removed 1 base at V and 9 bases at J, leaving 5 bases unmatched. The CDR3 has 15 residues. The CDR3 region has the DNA TGTGCCACCAGCAGAGTAGCGGGAGGGTCGTTTGAGCAGTTCTTC. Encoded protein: CATSRVAGGSFEQFF.

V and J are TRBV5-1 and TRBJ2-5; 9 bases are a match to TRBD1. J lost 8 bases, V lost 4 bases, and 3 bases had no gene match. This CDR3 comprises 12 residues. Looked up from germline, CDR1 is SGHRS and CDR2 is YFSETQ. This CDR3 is CASSPDRGTQYF. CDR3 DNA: TGCGCCAGCAGCCCGGACAGGGGAACCCAGTACTTC.

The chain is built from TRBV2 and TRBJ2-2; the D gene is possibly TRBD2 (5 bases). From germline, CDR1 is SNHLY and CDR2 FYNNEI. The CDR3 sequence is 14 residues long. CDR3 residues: CAGDTGVYTGELFF. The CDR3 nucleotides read TGTGCTGGAGACACCGGGGTTTACACCGGGGAGCTGTTTTTT.

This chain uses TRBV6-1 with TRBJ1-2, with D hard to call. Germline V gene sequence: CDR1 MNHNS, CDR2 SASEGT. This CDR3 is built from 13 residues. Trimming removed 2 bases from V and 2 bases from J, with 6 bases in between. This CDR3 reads CASSEPQNYGYTF. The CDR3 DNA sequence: TGTGCCAGCAGTGAACCCCAAAACTATGGCTACACCTTC.

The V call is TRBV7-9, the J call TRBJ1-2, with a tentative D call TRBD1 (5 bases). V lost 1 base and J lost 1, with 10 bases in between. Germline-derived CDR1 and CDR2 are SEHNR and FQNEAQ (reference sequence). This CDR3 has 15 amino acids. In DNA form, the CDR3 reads TGTGCCAGCAGCTTAGATACAGGCCTTAACTATGGCTACACCTTC. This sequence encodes CASSLDTGLNYGYTF.